The 27 T cell receptor beta chains given below trace back to one sample, sequenced in a study of identical twins. TCRdb reprocessed the 5' RACE reads via MiXCR and lists one record per CDR3 protein. The sample contains approximately 220,000 distinct CDR3 sequences, 6% to 9% of which appear only once. In addition, the sample was reused for a study of yellow fever vaccine responses in identical twins.

The specimen sequenced was memory (CD45RO+) T cells sorted from blood. Receptors originate from a young woman in good health.

Ten or more counts support this clonotype. Written as DNA, the CDR3 is TGTGCCAGCAGTTTGGATCCCGGGCTATCACTCACAGATACGCAGTATTTT. It yields the protein CASSLDPGLSLTDTQYF. The chain uses TRBV12-3 or TRBV12-4 and TRBJ2-3; D is uncertain. CDR3 length: 17 amino acids. Trimming left V 3 bases short and J 2 bases short, with 18 bases between.

V usage is TRBV4-1 and J usage is TRBJ2-3, with D possibly being TRBD2 (6 bases). From germline, CDR1 is MGHRA and CDR2 YSYEKL. V gave up 4 bases and J gave up 5 bases, with 13 bases separating them. This CDR3 comprises 14 residues. The CDR3 bases are TGCGCCAGCAGCCGAGGACCAGCGGGAGATACGCAGTATTTT. Translating it yields CASSRGPAGDTQYF.

This clonotype turned up a few times. The gene calls are TRBV28 and TRBJ2-7; 9 bases line up with TRBD1. This CDR3 comprises 14 residues. Germline V CDR1 and CDR2: MDHEN, SYDVKM. Trimming took 6 bases from V and 4 from J; bases not matched to a gene: 7. The CDR3 DNA reads TGTGCCAGCAGCCTCACAGGGGGCATATACGAGCAGTACTTC. This gives the protein CASSLTGGIYEQYF.

The V gene is TRBV11-2, the J gene TRBJ1-5; no clear D gene. Germline-derived CDR1 and CDR2 are SGHAT and FQNNGV. V lost 3 bases and J 1 base, leaving 10 bases between the germline ends. The CDR3 runs 15 residues. The CDR3 is CASSFNLGSNQPQHF. The DNA for the CDR3 is TGTGCCAGCAGCTTCAACCTAGGGAGCAATCAGCCCCAGCATTTT.

This clonotype was detected a few times. The CDR3 is CASSFQGFYEQYF. CDR3 coding DNA: TGTGCCAGCAGTTTTCAGGGGTTCTACGAGCAGTACTTC. The chain combines TRBV28 with TRBJ2-7; D might be TRBD1 (6 bases). This CDR3 has 13 residues. Germline V gene lookup returns CDR1 MDHEN and CDR2 SYDVKM. Trimming shortened V by 3 bases and J by 3 bases, and 9 bases separated the two germline ends. Supplemented by reference TRBV28 and TRBJ2-7, the full variable domain reads DVKVTQSSRYLVKRTGEKVFLECVQDMDHENMFWYRQDPGLGLRLIYFSYDVKMKEKGDIPEGYSVSREKKERFSLILESASTNQTSMYLCASSFQGFYEQYFGPGTRLTVT.

This clonotype was seen ten or more times. The chain employs TRBV20-1 and TRBJ2-3; no clear D. Germline-derived CDR1 and CDR2 are DFQATT and SNEGSKA (reference sequence). V was shortened by 5 bases and J by 9 bases, with 9 bases between the two germline ends. This CDR3 spans 10 amino acids. The CDR3 reads CSAPFGTQYF. The CDR3 DNA sequence: TGCAGTGCTCCCTTTGGGACGCAGTATTTT.

This clonotype has ten or more counts. The chain has TRBV3-1 and TRBJ1-1, with a possible D match to TRBD1 (6 bases). Trimming stripped 5 bases from V and 4 bases from J, with 14 bases between. CDR1 LGHDT and CDR2 YNNKEL come from the germline V gene (reference sequence). The CDR3 loop spans 14 amino acids. This CDR3 is CASSLQGGATEAFF. CDR3 DNA: TGTGCCAGCAGCTTACAGGGCGGGGCCACTGAAGCTTTCTTT.

This clonotype was found many times. This chain joins TRBV3-1 and TRBJ2-5; 7 positions agree with TRBD1. Germline V lookup: CDR1 LGHDT, CDR2 YNNKEL (reference sequence). This CDR3 spans 14 amino acids. Trimming took 4 bases from V and 3 from J; bases not matched to a gene: 5. The CDR3 DNA follows: TGTGCCAGCAGCCCCATGACAGGGAAAGAGACCCAGTACTTC. Protein sequence: CASSPMTGKETQYF.

This clonotype was found a few times. V gene TRBV28 combines with J gene TRBJ2-1; TRBD2 matches 15 bases. CDR1 and CDR2 (germline): MDHEN, SYDVKM. The CDR3 consists of 13 residues. The J segment lost 15 bases and the V segment lost 5 bases, leaving 5 bases of the junction unmatched. In DNA form, the CDR3 reads TGTGCCAGCAGTATCCCGGGACTAGCGGGAGGGTTCTTC. The encoded protein is CASSIPGLAGGFF.

This chain joins TRBV7-9 and TRBJ2-5, with TRBD2 identical over 8 bases. V shed 5 bases and J 9 bases; nucleotides not matched to a gene: 11. This CDR3 region has 14 residues. Germline values: CDR1 SEHNR, CDR2 FQNEAQ (reference sequence). The DNA of the CDR3 is TGTGCCAGCAGCCCCGCGGGGGGCACCATGCCCCAGTACTTC. This sequence encodes CASSPAGGTMPQYF.

The V call is TRBV11-2, the J call TRBJ2-3; D remains unclear. CDR3 length equals 14 residues. V was cut by 0 bases and J by 2 bases, with 6 bases left in between. Germline V gene data show CDR1 as SGHAT and CDR2 as FQNNGV. CDR3 nucleotide sequence: TGTGCCAGCAGCTTAGATCGCCCCACAGATACGCAGTATTTT. Its protein is CASSLDRPTDTQYF.

This clonotype was detected many times. The chain combines TRBV5-5 with TRBJ2-1; D perhaps matches TRBD2 (5 bases). Germline V CDR1 and CDR2: SGHKS, YYEKEE (reference sequence). The CDR3 has 13 amino acids. V was pared by 5 bases and J by 5 bases, with 11 bases between. CDR3 region: CASSARGNNEQFF. The DNA for the CDR3 is TGTGCCAGCAGTGCTCGGGGTAACAATGAGCAGTTCTTC. Together with reference TRBV5-5 and TRBJ2-1, the CDR3 gives the full variable domain: DAGVTQSPTHLIKTRGQQVTLRCSPISGHKSVSWYQQVLGQGPQFIFQYYEKEERGRGNFPDRFSARQFPNYSSELNVNALLLGDSALYLCASSARGNNEQFFGPGTRLTVL.

This clonotype was observed a few times. The chain uses TRBV7-8 and TRBJ2-5; D gene unclear. Trimming cost V 1 base and J 4 bases, with 13 bases left between them. This CDR3 comprises 15 residues. Germline loops: CDR1 SGHVS, CDR2 FQNEAQ. In nucleotides, the CDR3 is TGTGCCAGCAGCTTAGATTCTAAAGGCGGAGAGACCCAGTACTTC. Translating it yields CASSLDSKGGETQYF.

The chain has TRBV28 and TRBJ2-4, with 10 bases identical to TRBD1. V shed 5 bases, J shed 6 bases, and the junction held 7 bases outside the gene matches. Germline lookup yields CDR1 MDHEN and CDR2 SYDVKM. The CDR3 contains 15 residues. This CDR3 is CASSESGQGLNIQYF. CDR3 coding DNA: TGTGCCAGCAGTGAATCGGGACAGGGGTTAAACATTCAGTACTTC.

This clonotype turned up a few times. V gene TRBV28 combines with J gene TRBJ2-1; D remains unclear. This CDR3 is 11 amino acids long. The germline V gene has CDR1 MDHEN and CDR2 SYDVKM. V shed 4 bases and J shed 9 bases, with 7 bases lying between them. The CDR3 loop is CASSYRIEQFF. The CDR3, as DNA: TGTGCCAGCAGTTACCGAATTGAGCAGTTCTTC. Based on the CDR3 plus reference TRBV28 and TRBJ2-1, the full variable domain is DVKVTQSSRYLVKRTGEKVFLECVQDMDHENMFWYRQDPGLGLRLIYFSYDVKMKEKGDIPEGYSVSREKKERFSLILESASTNQTSMYLCASSYRIEQFFGPGTRLTVL.

The rearrangement joins TRBV24-1 to TRBJ2-5, with D perhaps TRBD1 or TRBD2 (5 bases each). CDR3 size: 16 residues. V lost 2 bases and J lost 5, with 17 bases in between. The germline V gene encodes CDR1 KGHDR and CDR2 SFDVKD. Here the CDR3 reads CATSDSGTAGGETQYF. The DNA for the CDR3 is TGTGCCACCAGTGATTCCGGGACGGCCGGTGGGGAGACCCAGTACTTC.

This clonotype showed up many times. This rearrangement joins TRBV12-3 or TRBV12-4 to TRBJ1-6; 7 nucleotides match TRBD1. With V trimmed by 5 bases and J by 10 bases, 11 bases remained unmatched. The CDR3 totals 15 residues. The CDR3 bases are TGTGCCAGCAGTCCCCCGGGACAGTTTGTATCACCCCTCCACTTT. It yields the protein CASSPPGQFVSPLHF.

The table lists this clonotype with a few counts. DNA for the CDR3: TGTGCCAGCAGCTTAGAAGGCGGGGGGTATCGCACAGATACGCAGTATTTT. It specifies CASSLEGGGYRTDTQYF. The chain is built from TRBV11-2 and TRBJ2-3, with 8 positions matching TRBD2. Losses at the gene ends were 0 bases for V and 1 base for J; bases not matched to a gene: 6. Germline loops: CDR1 SGHAT, CDR2 FQNNGV. CDR3 length: 17 amino acids.

This clonotype was recorded a few times. The genes are TRBV27 and TRBJ2-6; D unresolved. Looked up from germline, CDR1 is MNHEY and CDR2 is SMNVEV (reference sequence). This CDR3 is built from 17 residues. Trimming took 1 base from V and 1 from J, leaving 11 bases between them. The CDR3 DNA sequence: TGTGCCAGCAGTTTATTGGCGATCGGATCTGGGGCCAACGTCCTGACTTTC. The encoded protein is CASSLLAIGSGANVLTF.

The table lists this clonotype with many counts. The chain carries TRBV5-1 and TRBJ2-3; 8 bases are a match to TRBD1. Germline CDR1 and CDR2: SGHRS and YFSETQ. The CDR3 loop spans 16 amino acids. The ends lost 4 bases at V and 2 bases at J; junction bases unmatched: 9. The CDR3 DNA is TGCGCCAGCAGCGTAAACCCCAGGGGGCTCACAGATACGCAGTATTTT. Translated, it gives CASSVNPRGLTDTQYF.

The V and J genes are TRBV7-9 and TRBJ1-1; D possibly corresponds to TRBD1 (5 bases). The CDR3 has 15 residues. The germline V gene has CDR1 SEHNR and CDR2 FQNEAQ (reference sequence). V lost 2 bases and J lost 2, with 12 bases in between. The CDR3 DNA sequence: TGTGCCAGCAGCTTACAATCAGGGTTTAACACTGAAGCTTTCTTT. It codes for CASSLQSGFNTEAFF. The complete variable domain, with remaining parts taken from reference TRBV7-9 and TRBJ1-1, reads DTGVSQNPRHKITKRGQNVTFRCDPISEHNRLYWYRQTLGQGPEFLTYFQNEAQLEKSRLLSDRFSAERPKGSFSTLEIQRTEQGDSAMYLCASSLQSGFNTEAFFGQGTRLTVV.

This clonotype was counted many times. The V call is TRBV29-1, the J call TRBJ2-2; 7 bases map to TRBD2. V was pared by 5 bases and J by 1 base, with 4 bases of the junction left unmatched. The CDR3 totals 14 residues. From germline, CDR1 is SQVTM and CDR2 ANQGSEA. The CDR3 coding sequence is TGCAGCGTTCCCGGGACTAAGAACACCGGGGAGCTGTTTTTT. Translated, it gives CSVPGTKNTGELFF.

This clonotype has a count of ten or more. The chain recombines TRBV5-1 with TRBJ2-5, with unresolved D. This CDR3 has 13 residues. The V end lost 4 bases, the J end lost 3 bases, and 10 bases lay between the germline ends. Germline CDR1 and CDR2: SGHRS and YFSETQ. The CDR3 coding sequence is TGCGCCAGCAGCATTCAAGGAGAAGAGACCCAGTACTTC. Translated, it gives CASSIQGEETQYF.

This clonotype was recorded at least ten times. The chain has TRBV5-6 and TRBJ2-4; 8 bases align to TRBD1. CDR1 and CDR2 (germline): SGHDT, YYEEEE. The CDR3 runs to 15 residues. J was trimmed by 6 bases and V by 0 bases; bases with no gene match: 5. CDR3 region: CASSLVAQGGNIQYF. The CDR3 nucleotides read TGTGCCAGCAGCTTGGTAGCACAGGGGGGAAACATTCAGTACTTC.

This clonotype was detected many times. The chain has TRBV20-1 and TRBJ1-3; D perhaps matches TRBD1 (5 bases). Deletions cut 5 bases from V and 4 bases from J, with 15 bases between. CDR3 length equals 14 residues. CDR1 and CDR2 (germline): DFQATT, SNEGSKA (reference sequence). The CDR3 here is CSAAGTQSGNTIYF. The CDR3 bases are TGCAGTGCTGCCGGGACTCAGTCCGGAAACACCATATATTTT.

This clonotype was counted at least ten times. V gene TRBV6-2 or TRBV6-3 combines with J gene TRBJ2-7; unclear D gene. The germline V gene encodes CDR1 MNHEY and CDR2 SVGEGT. The V and J ends lost 6 bases and 2 bases respectively, with 11 bases between them. The CDR3 spans 13 residues. CDR3 DNA sequence: TGTGCCAGCAGCACTTTAGGGACCTACGAGCAGTACTTC. This translates into CASSTLGTYEQYF.

This clonotype was observed a few times. This chain connects TRBV10-2 to TRBJ2-5; 7 bases are shared with TRBD2. The CDR3 extends over 15 amino acids. The V and J ends lost 5 bases and 4 bases, in that order; junction bases with no gene match: 10. Germline V lookup: CDR1 WSHSY, CDR2 SAAADI. This chain's CDR3 is CASSLSAPGGETQYF. CDR3 coding DNA: TGCGCCAGCAGTTTATCAGCTCCGGGAGGAGAGACCCAGTACTTC.